The next 21 T cell receptor beta chains were all read from a single sample in a study of breast tumors, draining lymph nodes, adjacent tissues. Each CDR3 protein gets one entry after TCRdb re-called the multiplex PCR reads with MiXCR. Of 140,000 or so distinct CDR3 sequences in the sample, 32% were seen once. Samples came from axillary lymph nodes draining the breast cancer. Material for sequencing was axillary lymph node tissue. These receptors all come from a female donor with breast cancer. Some clones in this sample may be carry-over from other donors' samples.

This clonotype was picked up a small number of times. CDR3 coding DNA: TGTGCCAGCAGTTTCATGATGACGGGCTATGGCTACACCTTC. It yields the protein CASSFMMTGYGYTF. V usage is TRBV27 and J usage is TRBJ1-2; D gene ambiguous. This CDR3 comprises 14 residues. V shed 3 bases and J shed 4 bases, with 12 bases lying between them. Germline V lookup: CDR1 MNHEY, CDR2 SMNVEV (reference sequence).

This clonotype was detected ten times or more. V and J are TRBV5-1 and TRBJ2-2; D unresolved. Trimming pared 4 bases from V and 0 bases from J, leaving 10 bases between. CDR3 length: 15 amino acids. CDR1 and CDR2 (germline): SGHRS, YFSETQ. The CDR3 is CASSPPTTNTGELFF. Here the CDR3 DNA reads TGCGCCAGCAGCCCCCCAACTACGAACACCGGGGAGCTGTTTTTT.

This rearrangement joins TRBV7-9 to TRBJ2-5, with TRBD2 as a possible D gene (5 bases). V dropped 5 bases and J dropped 2 bases, with 15 bases sitting between them. Germline V gene sequence: CDR1 SEHNR, CDR2 FQNEAQ (reference sequence). The CDR3 runs 15 residues. The CDR3 DNA is TGTGCCAGCAGCGGTTTCGGGGTGCAGCAAGAGACCCAGTACTTC. The encoded protein is CASSGFGVQQETQYF.

The table lists this clonotype with many counts. The chain is built from TRBV7-9 and TRBJ2-7; D unclear. Germline V gene lookup returns CDR1 SEHNR and CDR2 FQNEAQ (reference sequence). The CDR3 sequence is 14 residues long. V was trimmed by 1 base and J by 2 bases, leaving 9 bases between them. The CDR3: CASSLGQPPYEQYV. CDR3 DNA: TGTGCCAGCAGCTTAGGCCAACCCCCCTACGAGCAGTACGTC.

In this sample, this clonotype turned up many times. One junction end does not reproduce the germline sequence, and a read error may be involved. The chain joins TRBV7-2 to TRBJ1-2; TRBD1 agrees at 7 bases. Looked up from germline, CDR1 is SGHTA and CDR2 is FQGNSA. The CDR3 consists of 15 residues. The CDR3 sequence is CASSSLDRSIYGYPF. The CDR3 bases are TGTGCCAGCAGCTCCCTGGACAGGTCCATCTATGGCTACCCCTTC.

This clonotype was seen at least ten times. The chain carries TRBV20-1 and TRBJ1-5; D call uncertain. Germline-derived CDR1 and CDR2 are DFQATT and SNEGSKA (reference sequence). The CDR3 loop spans 10 amino acids. V was clipped by 7 bases and J by 2 bases, with 3 bases between them. The CDR3 loop is CSVGNQPQHF. CDR3 DNA sequence: TGCAGTGTAGGCAATCAGCCCCAGCATTTT.

This clonotype has at least ten counts. The chain has TRBV15 and TRBJ1-3, with D perhaps TRBD1 (5 bases). Germline loops: CDR1 LNHNV, CDR2 YYDKDF (reference sequence). The V end lost 5 bases, the J end lost 0 bases, and 17 bases lay between the germline ends. There are 17 residues in the CDR3. CDR3 sequence (DNA): TGTGCCACCAGCCTGAGGGGACTGCCGACCTCTGGAAACACCATATATTTT. This gives the protein CATSLRGLPTSGNTIYF.

This clonotype appeared many times. This may come from a read error, since a much larger clone is one base off. The V call is TRBV7-3, the J call TRBJ2-1; TRBD1 matches 7 bases. There are 13 residues in the CDR3. In germline, CDR1 is SGHTA, CDR2 FQGTGA. CDR3 sequence: CAGSLTGDNEQFF. The CDR3 coding sequence is TGTGCCGGCAGCTTAACAGGGGACAATGAGCAGTTCTTC.

This clonotype showed up many times. This chain uses TRBV11-2 with TRBJ2-3, with a tentative D call TRBD2 (6 bases). V gave up 5 bases and J gave up 0 bases, with 12 bases separating them. Germline CDR1 is SGHAT and CDR2 is FQNNGV. The CDR3 is made up of 15 amino acids. In nucleotides, the CDR3 is TGTGCCAGCAGCCCGGGACTCCCAAGCACAGATACGCAGTATTTT. Amino acid sequence: CASSPGLPSTDTQYF.

The chain uses TRBV2 and TRBJ2-3; D could derive from TRBD1 or TRBD2 (5 bases each). Per the germline V gene, CDR1 is SNHLY and CDR2 is FYNNEI. This CDR3 region has 14 residues. V was cut by 4 bases and J by 4 bases, with 12 bases left in between. The CDR3 DNA sequence: TGTGCCAGCAGTGTACGGGGCGCGGCAGATACGCAGTATTTT. Translating it yields CASSVRGAADTQYF.

This clonotype was recorded at least ten times. The chain recombines TRBV20-1 with TRBJ2-7, with D perhaps being TRBD1 or TRBD2 (5 bases each). The CDR3 is 12 residues long. Germline V lookup: CDR1 DFQATT, CDR2 SNEGSKA (reference sequence). V was trimmed by 6 bases and J by 2 bases, leaving 11 bases between them. The CDR3 loop reads CSARDVTYEQYF. The CDR3 DNA follows: TGCAGTGCCCGGGACGTGACCTACGAGCAGTACTTC.

This clonotype was picked up many times. This chain joins TRBV3-1 and TRBJ2-5; TRBD2 matches at 12 bases. Losses at the gene ends were 2 bases for V and 2 bases for J; bases not matched to a gene: 3. Germline V gene data show CDR1 as LGHDT and CDR2 as YNNKEL (reference sequence). This CDR3 comprises 16 residues. DNA of the CDR3: TGTGCCAGCAGCCAATGGACTAGCGGGGAGCAAGAGACCCAGTACTTC. Protein product: CASSQWTSGEQETQYF.

This clonotype occurred many times. The V call is TRBV5-5, the J call TRBJ2-5; D unclear. Germline CDR1 reads SGHKS; CDR2 reads YYEKEE (reference sequence). The CDR3 has 15 residues. Trimming shortened V by 0 bases and J by 3 bases, and 12 bases separated the two germline ends. The CDR3 is CASSLGVAGEETQYF. The CDR3 DNA is TGTGCCAGCAGCTTGGGGGTGGCAGGAGAAGAGACCCAGTACTTC.

J is TRBJ2-2 and V is TRBV9; no firm D call. This CDR3 has 15 amino acids. With 4 bases removed from V and 4 bases from J, the gap between germline ends came to 14 bases. Germline V gene lookup returns CDR1 SGDLS and CDR2 YYNGEE. The CDR3 nucleotides are TGTGCCAGCAGCCCCCGGACGGGTTTCACCGGGGAGCTGTTTTTT. This encodes CASSPRTGFTGELFF.

V gene TRBV10-3 combines with J gene TRBJ2-1, with 7 bases identical to TRBD2. Germline CDR1 is ENHRY and CDR2 is SYGVKD. This CDR3 has 17 residues. V lost 6 bases to trimming and J lost 12 bases; unmatched junction nucleotides: 23. The CDR3 coding sequence is TGTGCCATCAGCGAGGCCCAATCTACCCGGGGGGAGAAAGGGCAGTTCTTC. It is translated as CAISEAQSTRGEKGQFF.

This clonotype was picked up many times. The chain employs TRBV24-1 and TRBJ2-5; D perhaps matches TRBD2 (5 bases). CDR1 KGHDR and CDR2 SFDVKD come from the germline V gene. The CDR3 sequence is 11 residues long. V lost 5 bases and J 5 bases, leaving 5 bases between the germline ends. This CDR3 is CATSAGETQYF. CDR3 DNA: TGTGCCACCAGTGCGGGGGAGACCCAGTACTTC.

Ten or more counts support this clonotype. The rearrangement uses TRBV7-8 and TRBJ1-5, with unresolved D. The germline gives CDR1 SGHVS, CDR2 FQNEAQ. Trimming cost V 1 base and J 6 bases, with 7 bases left between them. This CDR3 spans 13 amino acids. CDR3 sequence reads: CASSLVGSQPQHF. The CDR3 region has the DNA TGTGCCAGCAGCTTAGTAGGTAGTCAGCCCCAGCATTTT.

This chain joins TRBV24-1 and TRBJ2-1, with D possibly being TRBD1 (5 bases). V shed 4 bases and J shed 9 bases, with 15 bases lying between them. CDR1 is KGHDR, CDR2 SFDVKD, per germline. The CDR3 covers 14 residues. The chain's CDR3 is CATSEGADNTEQFF. CDR3 in DNA: TGTGCCACCAGTGAAGGGGCGGATAACACTGAGCAGTTCTTC.

This clonotype has only a few counts. The chain joins TRBV27 to TRBJ1-2; 7 bases match TRBD1. Trimming at V came to 5 bases and at J to 4 bases, leaving 16 bases not matched to a gene. Germline-derived CDR1 and CDR2 are MNHEY and SMNVEV (reference sequence). CDR3 length: 17 residues. CDR3 region: CASSKIWEGGRFYGYTF. The CDR3 bases are TGTGCCAGCAGTAAAATCTGGGAAGGGGGCCGGTTCTATGGCTACACCTTC.

In its sample, this clonotype was seen many times. Given a much more abundant clone one base away, this may be a read error. The chain combines TRBV24-1 with TRBJ2-3; 7 positions match TRBD1. Germline CDR1 is KGHDR and CDR2 is SFDVKD. This CDR3 spans 15 amino acids. The CDR3 region is CATSDRTGYTGTQYF. CDR3 sequence (DNA): TGTGCCACCAGTGATCGGACAGGATACACAGGTACGCAGTATTTT.

Ten or more counts support this clonotype. V gene TRBV20-1 combines with J gene TRBJ2-7; D perhaps matches TRBD1 (6 bases). CDR3 size: 14 residues. CDR1 and CDR2 (germline): DFQATT, SNEGSKA (reference sequence). Trimming left V 5 bases short and J 4 bases short, with 18 bases between. The CDR3: CSALSQGNLYEQYF. The CDR3 DNA reads TGCAGTGCTTTGAGTCAGGGGAATTTGTACGAGCAGTACTTC.